The 28 T cell receptor beta chains below all came from one sample that was sequenced in a study of shared clonotypes between healthy human individuals (dated by TCRdb to the early 2020s). Library preparation employed the immunoSEQ multiplex PCR assay. Held by TCRdb, this immuneACCESS table contains in-frame sequences only and omits some clones. Under half of the omission traces to an unresolved V gene where checked; the cause of the rest is unknown. The sample has roughly 2.5 million clones on record, around nine tenths of them singletons. The leading ten clones occupy 0.11% to 0.15% of the sample. Input material: naive CD4+ T cells sorted from blood. The cell subset or site label on this specimen signifies: CD45RA+ positively selected. All receptors come from a man between 18 and 35 years old in good health.

This chain links TRBV6-6 with TRBJ2-5; D is uncertain. Germline V gives CDR1 MNHNY, CDR2 SVGAGI (reference sequence). V lost 0 bases, J lost 5 bases, and 13 bases lay in between. This CDR3 spans 15 amino acids. The CDR3 loop is CASSYSGYYGETQYF. For the CDR3, the DNA is TGTGCCAGCAGTTACTCGGGGTACTACGGGGAGACCCAGTACTTC.

The CDR3 loop is CAISRGGSQETQYF. The CDR3 coding sequence is TGTGCCATCTCGCGGGGGGGGTCCCAGGAGACCCAGTACTTC. The rearrangement links TRBV2 to TRBJ2-5, with 9 bases aligning to TRBD2. This CDR3 contains 14 residues. CDR1 SNHLY and CDR2 FYNNEI come from the germline V gene. J gave up 5 bases and V 10 bases, and 11 bases lay outside the gene matches.

The chain recombines TRBV29-1 with TRBJ2-5; TRBD2 is a possible D gene (6 bases). Looked up from germline, CDR1 is SQVTM and CDR2 is ANQGSEA. V was shortened by 7 bases and J by 3 bases, with 18 bases between the two germline ends. The CDR3 is made up of 14 amino acids. The CDR3, as DNA: TGCAGCGCCCATCCGGGACTTAGGAAAGAGACCCAGTACTTC. Protein sequence: CSAHPGLRKETQYF.

The chain combines TRBV5-1 with TRBJ1-3, with D hard to call. V lost 3 bases and J 4 bases, leaving 8 bases between the germline ends. The V gene's germline CDR1 is SGHRS and CDR2 YFSETQ. The CDR3 runs 13 residues. In DNA, the CDR3 is TGCGCCAGCAGCTCGGACGGCGGAAACACCATATATTTT. It codes for CASSSDGGNTIYF.

This chain connects TRBV7-6 to TRBJ2-2, with TRBD1 identical over 9 bases. The CDR3 is made up of 16 amino acids. V shed 5 bases, J shed 0 bases, and the junction held 4 bases outside the gene matches. Germline V gene lookup returns CDR1 SGHVS and CDR2 FNYEAQ. The CDR3 bases are TGTGCCAGCAGCCAGGGACAGGGCCCGAACACCGGGGAGCTGTTTTTT. Its protein product is CASSQGQGPNTGELFF.

This clone was counted between two and nine times. V usage is TRBV7-3 and J usage is TRBJ2-2; the D call may be TRBD1 or TRBD2 (6 bases each). Germline-derived CDR1 and CDR2 are SGHTA and FQGTGA. The CDR3 totals 14 residues. Trimming pared 6 bases from V and 0 bases from J, leaving 8 bases between. The CDR3 loop is CASREGANTGELFF. CDR3 in DNA: TGTGCCAGCAGGGAGGGGGCGAACACCGGGGAGCTGTTTTTT.

The gene calls are TRBV29-1 and TRBJ2-2, with a possible D match to TRBD2 (6 bases). V was shortened by 7 bases and J by 2 bases, with 23 bases between the two germline ends. The CDR3 loop spans 17 amino acids. Germline-derived CDR1 and CDR2 are SQVTM and ANQGSEA. The CDR3 region is CSAKRDSGTINTGELFF. For the CDR3, the DNA is TGCAGCGCAAAAAGGGACTCCGGAACTATTAACACCGGGGAGCTGTTTTTT.

This sequence joins TRBV7-2 and TRBJ1-5; tentative D call: TRBD1 (6 bases). The germline V gene encodes CDR1 SGHTA and CDR2 FQGNSA. V dropped 3 bases and J dropped 6 bases, with 15 bases sitting between them. This CDR3 contains 15 residues. DNA for the CDR3: TGTGCCAGCAGCTTGGAGGGGGGTCAGGTTCAGCCCCAGCATTTT. It translates to CASSLEGGQVQPQHF.

The J gene is TRBJ1-3, the V gene TRBV28; a possible D gene is TRBD1 (5 bases). Germline V gives CDR1 MDHEN, CDR2 SYDVKM. Between the trimmed V and J ends, which lost 6 bases and 4 bases, there was a span of 13 bases. The CDR3 runs to 14 residues. CDR3 loop: CASRGLLDGNTIYF. In DNA form, the CDR3 reads TGTGCCAGCAGGGGACTCCTGGACGGAAACACCATATATTTT.

This rearrangement joins TRBV5-1 to TRBJ1-1; TRBD1 might be the D (5 bases). Germline CDR1 SGHRS, CDR2 YFSETQ. The V end lost 6 bases, the J end lost 5 bases, and 17 bases lay between the germline ends. The CDR3 runs to 14 residues. In DNA form, the CDR3 reads TGCGCCAGCACCCCAGACACCGGGGGAACTGAAGCTTTCTTT. It codes for CASTPDTGGTEAFF.

This chain uses TRBV7-2 with TRBJ2-2; D not certain. Trimming pared 2 bases from V and 6 bases from J, leaving 13 bases between. CDR3 length: 15 residues. Germline-derived CDR1 and CDR2 are SGHTA and FQGNSA. The CDR3 reads CASSLKSLSSGELFF. DNA for the CDR3: TGTGCCAGCAGCTTAAAAAGTTTAAGCTCCGGGGAGCTGTTTTTT.

The V and J genes are TRBV15 and TRBJ2-7, with 10 bases fitting TRBD2. Germline V CDR1 and CDR2: LNHNV, YYDKDF (reference sequence). Germline trimming cut 0 bases from V and 7 bases from J; bases unmatched to any gene: 12. CDR3 length: 17 amino acids. CDR3 residues: CATSRDEVAGGPGEQYF. CDR3 bases: TGTGCCACCAGCAGAGATGAAGTAGCGGGGGGCCCCGGGGAGCAGTACTTC.

The V and J genes are TRBV9 and TRBJ2-5; the match to TRBD1 covers 8 bases. Germline V gene lookup returns CDR1 SGDLS and CDR2 YYNGEE. V gave up 3 bases and J gave up 1 base; unmatched junction bases: 8. There are 16 residues in the CDR3. CDR3 amino acids: CASSAQGAALQETQYF. CDR3 bases: TGTGCCAGCAGCGCCCAGGGGGCGGCCCTCCAAGAGACCCAGTACTTC.

The CDR3 sequence is CASSLEGPRSNQPQHF. The DNA of the CDR3 is TGCGCCAGCAGCCTTGAGGGGCCGAGATCCAATCAGCCCCAGCATTTT. The chain carries TRBV5-1 and TRBJ1-5; a possible D gene is TRBD1 (5 bases). This CDR3 spans 16 amino acids. V was pared by 4 bases and J by 3 bases, with 17 bases between. The V gene's germline CDR1 is SGHRS and CDR2 YFSETQ.

The rearrangement uses TRBV12-5 and TRBJ2-5; 8 bases map to TRBD1. This CDR3 spans 18 amino acids. Per the germline V gene, CDR1 is LGHNT and CDR2 is FRNRAP. With V trimmed by 2 bases and J by 2 bases, 13 bases remained unmatched. CDR3 residues: CASGLMPDRASRQETQYF. The CDR3 DNA is TGTGCTAGTGGTTTGATGCCGGACAGGGCGAGCAGGCAAGAGACCCAGTACTTC.

The gene calls are TRBV6-1 and TRBJ2-3; D possibly corresponds to TRBD1 (7 bases). V shed 6 bases and J shed 2 bases, with 15 bases lying between them. Germline loops: CDR1 MNHNS, CDR2 SASEGT. CDR3 size: 15 residues. The CDR3 here is CASSGGQLNTDTQYF. CDR3 DNA: TGTGCCAGCAGCGGGGGACAGTTGAACACAGATACGCAGTATTTT.

The chain has TRBV27 and TRBJ1-5, with 7 nucleotides matching TRBD1. The CDR3 extends over 22 amino acids. Trimming at V came to 5 bases and at J to 0 bases, leaving 25 bases not matched to a gene. Germline loops: CDR1 MNHEY, CDR2 SMNVEV (reference sequence). DNA of the CDR3: TGTGCCAGCAGTCTACTTCAATCGCCAGGGGGACTTCACCGTTCTAGCAATCAGCCCCAGCATTTT. It translates to CASSLLQSPGGLHRSSNQPQHF.

The gene calls are TRBV11-2 and TRBJ2-3, with 7 positions matching TRBD1. This CDR3 comprises 17 residues. Unmatched junction bases numbered 12, after V lost 5 bases and J lost 1 base. Germline-derived CDR1 and CDR2 are SGHAT and FQNNGV. Here the CDR3 DNA reads TGTGCCAGCAGCCAAAGGAAGACAGGGCGAGGCACAGATACGCAGTATTTT. Protein sequence: CASSQRKTGRGTDTQYF.

The V call is TRBV19, the J call TRBJ2-3; D might be TRBD1 (5 bases). The CDR3 extends over 11 amino acids. The V end lost 11 bases, the J end lost 1 base, and 7 bases lay between the germline ends. The germline CDR1 and CDR2 sequences are LNHDA and SQIVND (reference sequence). The CDR3 nucleotides read TGTGCCTGCAGGGGCACAGATACGCAGTATTTT. This translates into CACRGTDTQYF.

The chain carries TRBV14 and TRBJ2-7; the D is unclear. Trimming stripped 2 bases from V and 1 base from J, with 9 bases between. Germline V gives CDR1 SGHDN, CDR2 FVKESK. The CDR3 totals 14 residues. As DNA, the CDR3 is TGTGCCAGCAGCCAAAGGGTTAGATCCTACGAGCAGTACTTC. The encoded protein is CASSQRVRSYEQYF.

J is TRBJ2-2 and V is TRBV2, with 8 bases identical to TRBD1. The V segment lost 6 bases and the J segment 8 bases; nucleotides outside the gene matches: 8. CDR3 length: 14 amino acids. Germline V gene data show CDR1 as SNHLY and CDR2 as FYNNEI. DNA for the CDR3: TGTGCCAGCAGCACGACAGGGGCTAAGGGGGAGCTGTTTTTT. Amino acids: CASSTTGAKGELFF.

Note on this clone: This specimen includes other DNA sequences encoding the same CDR3. The chain couples TRBV18 to TRBJ2-5; D gene uncertain. Germline V gene lookup returns CDR1 KGHSH and CDR2 LQKENI. The CDR3 is 13 residues long. V lost 2 bases and J 0 bases, leaving 4 bases between the germline ends. Here the CDR3 DNA reads TGTGCCAGCTCACCAGGCGACCAAGAGACCCAGTACTTC. Encoded protein: CASSPGDQETQYF.

This sequence joins TRBV7-3 and TRBJ2-1; TRBD2 agrees at 12 bases. Trimming at V came to 2 bases and at J to 0 bases, leaving 2 bases not matched to a gene. The CDR3 is 17 residues long. Germline V gene sequence: CDR1 SGHTA, CDR2 FQGTGA. CDR3 in DNA: TGTGCCAGCAGCTTACCGGGACTAGCGGGCTCCTACAATGAGCAGTTCTTC. Translated: CASSLPGLAGSYNEQFF. Combining the CDR3 with reference TRBV7-3 and TRBJ2-1 gives the whole variable domain GAGVSQTPSNKVTEKGKYVELRCDPISGHTALYWYRQSLGQGPEFLIYFQGTGAADDSGLPNDRFFAVRPEGSVSTLKIQRTERGDSAVYLCASSLPGLAGSYNEQFFGPGTRLTVL.

The gene calls are TRBV7-2 and TRBJ2-3, with D hard to call. Trimming took off 5 bases at V and 2 bases at J, with 17 bases between the two ends. This CDR3 spans 16 amino acids. The germline gives CDR1 SGHTA, CDR2 FQGNSA. The CDR3 DNA reads as TGTGCCAGCAGCCCACTCTTCTTTACTACCACAGATACGCAGTATTTT. Translated: CASSPLFFTTTDTQYF.

J is TRBJ1-5 and V is TRBV6-1; D remains unclear. The CDR3 runs 17 residues. The germline V and J ends were trimmed by 1 base and 3 bases, with 16 bases remaining between them. Germline CDR1 and CDR2: MNHNS and SASEGT. CDR3 bases: TGTGCCAGCAGTGAAGGTTTTGAGGCCGTCACCAATCAGCCCCAGCATTTT. It encodes CASSEGFEAVTNQPQHF.

The rearrangement links TRBV5-4 to TRBJ2-1, with 8 positions matching TRBD2. The V and J ends lost 4 bases and 4 bases, in that order; junction bases with no gene match: 4. Germline V gives CDR1 SGHNT, CDR2 YYREEE (reference sequence). This CDR3 spans 14 amino acids. Here the CDR3 reads CASSAGGRYNEQFF. The CDR3 DNA is TGTGCCAGCAGCGCGGGGGGCAGATACAATGAGCAGTTCTTC.

A single count supports this clone. J is TRBJ2-5 and V is TRBV27; 8 bases are a match to TRBD1. This CDR3 spans 15 amino acids. J gave up 5 bases and V 4 bases, and 9 bases lay outside the gene matches. CDR1 is MNHEY, CDR2 SMNVEV, per germline (reference sequence). CDR3: CASSSQGALLETQYF. CDR3 coding DNA: TGTGCCAGCAGTTCCCAGGGGGCCCTTTTGGAGACCCAGTACTTC.

This rearrangement joins TRBV7-2 to TRBJ2-7; D is uncertain. Germline V gene lookup returns CDR1 SGHTA and CDR2 FQGNSA. V was clipped by 2 bases and J by 2 bases, with 13 bases between them. There are 15 residues in the CDR3. The CDR3 DNA follows: TGTGCCAGCAGCTTAAGTGGGGTGCGAACCTACGAGCAGTACTTC. Protein: CASSLSGVRTYEQYF.